The clone carrying this T cell receptor beta chain was seen a few times. Germline is not matched at one junction end, which may reflect a read error. From the RT-PCR reads, TCRdb called clonotypes with MiXCR, one entry per CDR3 protein. The sample lists approximately 410,000 distinct CDR3 sequences; approximately 16% were seen once. The sample comes from a study of patients and donors after allogeneic stem cell transplantation. This CDR3 has 11 amino acids. Sequenced: blood, either unsorted or a sorted T cell fraction (not recorded which). The sequence came from a human donor who was either an allogeneic HSCT recipient or a stem cell or donor lymphocyte infusion donor (not recorded which). It is not recorded whose cells these are; they may come from a transplant donor. The chain uses TRBV12-3 or TRBV12-4 and TRBJ2-5; TRBD1 might be the D (6 bases). The CDR3 sequence: CASSFRGSISF. The CDR3 nucleotides read TGTGCCAGCAGTTTTAGGGGGTCAATTAGCTTC.